This T cell receptor (beta chain) was obtained from a study of T cells in Graves' hyperthyroidism and ophthalmopathy. Researchers took RNA transcripts and amplified the TCR beta CDR3 regions from them. When the TCR CDR3 underwent first-round RT-PCR, the HTBI primer set was used. Each CDR3 protein gets one entry after TCRdb re-called the multiplex PCR reads with MiXCR. The data contain roughly 740,000 distinct CDR3 sequences, 15% to 20% of them seen just once; the ten biggest clones take up 8.4%. This clonotype was recorded a few times. Exclusion criteria comprised uncontrolled infection, other autoimmune disease, pregnancy or lactation. In making diagnoses, clinical symptoms, serum thyroxine and TRAb, thyroid ultrasound and orbital computed tomography were all used. This receptor was obtained from a man between 18 and 35 years old with Graves' hyperthyroidism. Source material: blood.

CDR3 nucleotide sequence: TGTGCCAGCAGTAGGCAACCCGTGGGTGGCAATCAGCCCCAGCATTTT. This sequence encodes CASSRQPVGGNQPQHF. This chain uses TRBV27 with TRBJ1-5, with D hard to call. V lost 5 bases and J 2 bases, leaving 16 bases between the germline ends. This CDR3 has 16 residues. The germline CDR1 and CDR2 sequences are MNHEY and SMNVEV (reference sequence).